This record looks at one T cell receptor beta chain sequence and its context. The count of this clone is one. Its specific antigen is unknown. Per-nucleotide qualities are absent, and no much larger clonotype sits a single base away. This entry belongs to a study of T cell responses to AZD1222 COVID-19 vaccine (TCRdb year 2021). For the wider study: AZD1222 recipients given second doses at about 4 weeks or at about 12 weeks were pooled, since spike-specific TCR depth and breadth were not found to differ between the two schedules. TCR sequencing covered 230 or so trial participants: 200 to 220 given two doses of AZD1222 and about 26 given two doses of MenACWY control vaccine. Trial participants were enrolled by age into subgroups of 18-55, 56-69 and 70-plus years, and around 150, 28 and 57 TCR-sequenced participants, respectively, were included in these subgroups.

Interpreted using the paper, the time point label stands for: baseline before first vaccination. The vaccinee samples were drawn from two UK trials, COV001 and COV002, one of which was a single-blind randomized controlled phase 2/3 trial testing AZD1222 (ChAdOx1 nCoV-19) in healthy adults. For TCRbeta chain sequencing, PBMC samples from trial participants were taken at day 0 and at day 28 after the second dose. Findings and caveats that apply to the study as a whole: The vaccine-associated CD4 TCRs covered the entire spike protein, and the dominant responses fell in regions 160-218 and 743-854. Conclusions about previously exposed vaccinees are limited, since just five or six AZD1222 recipients were seropositive for SARS-CoV-2 at baseline. Spike-specific TCR breadth and depth rose significantly after two AZD1222 doses compared with day 0 and with MenACWY recipients. The 56-69-year group was small, and its depth increase did not reach significance, likely because of low power. Because no day 14 peak-response samples were available, repertoires were characterized only after the peak T cell response. Most participants were white British and females outnumbered males, and the authors suggested that clonal diversity may have been underestimated. Epitopes outside the regions mutated in the B.1.351 and B.1.1.7 variants were reportedly recognized by nearly half of the unique spike-specific TCRs.

The CDR3 regions of human TCRbeta chains were analyzed by immunosequencing. The paper's data handling went like this. Repertoire TCRs were checked for matches against a reference library of SARS-CoV-2-specific TCRs that had been generated using the MIRA antigen-specificity platform. Breadth was defined as the fraction of unique TCRs that were SARS-CoV-2-associated, and depth was defined as the fraction of total T cells that were SARS-CoV-2-associated. Using the MIRA data, each spike-specific TCR was assigned both to the spike region to which the TCR was reactive and to a CD4 or CD8 class. Log10-transformed breadth and depth values were compared by one-way ANOVA with Sidak's multiple comparisons tests. TCRdb took over this immuneACCESS table, retaining in-frame rearrangements with V and J assigned. Such tables are incomplete; in checked studies, under half of the missing clones stem from an unresolved V gene, and the remainder is unexplained. V and J calls and clone size come straight from that table; D and trimming were deduced from the DNA. The sample contains some 130,000 clones, 93% of them found a single time. Around 0.91% of the sample is held by the ten biggest clonotypes.

The CDR3 starts with the cysteine, ends with the phenylalanine, and has 13 residues. Of the read, only the CDR3 DNA is kept; its 39 bases are in frame from base 1. Sequences SNHLY (CDR1) and FYNNEI (CDR2) are obtained from the germline V gene. V ends up 6 bases short and J 10 bases short, with an unmatched junction base count of 10. The sequence links TRBV2 to TRBJ1-1; TRBD1 fits 8 bases in the junction. The TCR originated in an adult in good health. Specimen: peripheral blood, collected on day 0 of AZD1222 vaccination. The sequenced DNA is TGTGCCAGCAGCATAGGGACAGGAAGGTTAGCTTTCTTT. Protein translation: CASSIGTGRLAFF. Reference TRBV2 and TRBJ1-1 genes cover what lies past the CDR3, so the full variable domain is EPEVTQTPSHQVTQMGQEVILRCVPISNHLYFYWYRQILGQKVEFLVSFYNNEISEKSEIFDDQFSVERPDGSNFTLKIRSTKLEDSAMYFCASSIGTGRLAFFGQGTRLTVV.